This TCR beta chain was sequenced during a study of blood T cell repertoires in COVID-19 (TCRdb year 2020). The study in broad terms: The collaborator samples originated in the United States, Italy and Spain and spanned the acute and convalescent phases of COVID-19. The prospective study material was composed of cDNA or gDNA derived from T cells, B-cell-depleted T cells, or PBMCs. Subjects who had been exposed to COVID-19, were actively infected with it, or had recovered from it provided the deeply sampled blood TCRbeta repertoires that made up the dataset. A freely available public database, intended as a resource for researchers studying the immune response to SARS-CoV-2, is where the repertoires were released. The samples were drawn from two sources: the first 160 participants of the ongoing ImmuneRACE study, and 950 to 1,500 subjects contributed by 6 global collaborators. The sample metadata nearly always contained a de-identified subject ID, COVID-19 status, age in years and sex. Where available, HLA class I and class II types were obtained from metadata supplied by the sample provider rather than from assay-based typing. The investigation overall reported the following: The quantity of clinical and demographic metadata differed by source and by participant and was supplied without curation.

TCRbeta CDR3 regions were amplified from genomic DNA by means of the immunoSEQ Assay, a bias-controlled multiplex PCR. Concerning the study's data processing: The number of nucleated cells in each sample was estimated by amplification of reference gene primers within the assay. To quantify the absolute abundance of each unique TCRbeta CDR3 rearrangement, sequence reads were collapsed and filtered. Productive Simpson clonality was computed per sample as the square root of Simpson's diversity index over productive rearrangements. The table was pulled from immuneACCESS by TCRdb, which kept in-frame rearrangements only. Such tables lose some clones; where checked, under half of the loss comes from unresolved V genes, and the rest has no known cause. Clone size and V and J calls were adopted from that table, with D and trimming inferred from the DNA. The sample table lists 100,000 or so clones, roughly four fifths of them with a count of one. Of the sample, 7.5% to 10% is held by the ten largest clones.

A note on this clone: Its antigen is currently not known. The record has no base qualities; no much larger clone is one base away.

The CDR3 starts with the cysteine, ends with the phenylalanine, and has 14 residues. Only the CDR3 region is kept as DNA, spanning 42 bases read in frame from base 1. CDR1 SEHNR and CDR2 FQNEAQ are derived from the germline V gene (reference sequence). Deletion took 1 base off V and 6 bases off J, with a span of 13 bases between the germline ends. Collaborating institutions collected whole blood in K2EDTA tubes following their own protocols. For TCRbeta analysis, collaborators shipped samples in one of three forms: frozen whole blood, isolated PBMCs, or DNA extracted from either of those sample types.

The V gene is TRBV7-9 and the J gene is TRBJ2-7; possibly the D gene is TRBD1, per 6 matching bases. The clonotype was recovered from a woman aged 70-85 years with acute or convalescent COVID-19. Material for sequencing was peripheral blood. The CDR3 region has the sequence CASSLGRGGIEQYF. Read as DNA, the sequence is TGTGCCAGCAGCTTAGGCAGGGGTGGAATCGAGCAGTACTTC. Reference TRBV7-9 and TRBJ2-7 proteins supply the regions before and after the CDR3; the full variable domain is: DTGVSQNPRHKITKRGQNVTFRCDPISEHNRLYWYRQTLGQGPEFLTYFQNEAQLEKSRLLSDRFSAERPKGSFSTLEIQRTEQGDSAMYLCASSLGRGGIEQYFGPGTRLTVT.